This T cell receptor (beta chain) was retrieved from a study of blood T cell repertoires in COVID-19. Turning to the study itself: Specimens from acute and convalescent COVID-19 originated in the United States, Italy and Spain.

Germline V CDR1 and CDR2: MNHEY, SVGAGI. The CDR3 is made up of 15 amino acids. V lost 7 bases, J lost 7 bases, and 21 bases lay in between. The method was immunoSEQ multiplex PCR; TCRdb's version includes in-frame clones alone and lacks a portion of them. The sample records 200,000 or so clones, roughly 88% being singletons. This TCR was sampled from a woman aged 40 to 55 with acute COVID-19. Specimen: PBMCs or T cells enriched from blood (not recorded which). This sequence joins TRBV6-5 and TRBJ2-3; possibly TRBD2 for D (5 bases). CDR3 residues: CASIIRTSTQYTQYF. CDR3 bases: TGTGCCAGCATCATTAGGACTTCAACACAGTATACGCAGTATTTT.